Here is one TCR beta chain with its context. These data are taken from a study of control samples from healthy donors and cancer patients. The germline gives CDR1 SNHLY, CDR2 FYNNEI. The V end was cut by 4 bases, the J end by 8 bases, with 17 bases between. This CDR3 comprises 14 residues. Some clones are missing from TCRdb's copy, which holds only in-frame ones; the method was immunoSEQ multiplex PCR. The data contain 150,000 or so clones, 85% to 90% of them singletons. The sequencing input was blood. The chain links TRBV2 to TRBJ1-2; D might be TRBD1 (5 bases). This receptor was taken from a man aged 25-45 years in good health. CDR3 residues: CASSGFGGAPGYTF. Here the CDR3 DNA reads TGTGCCAGCAGTGGGTTTGGCGGGGCTCCCGGCTACACCTTC.